This T cell receptor (beta chain) appears in the sequencing data of a study of T cell responses to AZD1222 COVID-19 vaccine. Study outcomes and limitations: The breadth and depth of Spike-specific TCRs increased once two AZD1222 doses had been given. Unmutated regions of variants are reportedly targeted by nearly half of spike-specific TCRs. Sampling that yielded the repertoires occurred only after the peak T cell response.

The assay was immunoSEQ multiplex PCR, and TCRdb's table has in-frame clones only and misses some. The sample has about 140,000 clones; around nine tenths are singletons. Second-dose intervals of approximately 4 or approximately 12 weeks were pooled. With respect to this clone: The antigen is not known.

Losses at the gene ends were 0 bases for V and 3 bases for J; bases not matched to a gene: 16. CDR3 length: 20 amino acids. Germline V gene lookup returns CDR1 LGHDT and CDR2 YNNKEL (reference sequence). The chain is built from TRBV3-1 (or the pseudogene TRBV3-2) and TRBJ1-3, with TRBD1 matching 8 bases. The sample in question was peripheral blood, obtained 28 days after the second AZD1222 dose. This TCR was recovered from an adult who received the AZD1222 COVID-19 vaccine. The CDR3, as DNA: TGTGCCAGCAGCCAAGAGGACAGGGAGCCCCCAGGTGAGGATGGAAACACCATATATTTT. As protein: CASSQEDREPPGEDGNTIYF.